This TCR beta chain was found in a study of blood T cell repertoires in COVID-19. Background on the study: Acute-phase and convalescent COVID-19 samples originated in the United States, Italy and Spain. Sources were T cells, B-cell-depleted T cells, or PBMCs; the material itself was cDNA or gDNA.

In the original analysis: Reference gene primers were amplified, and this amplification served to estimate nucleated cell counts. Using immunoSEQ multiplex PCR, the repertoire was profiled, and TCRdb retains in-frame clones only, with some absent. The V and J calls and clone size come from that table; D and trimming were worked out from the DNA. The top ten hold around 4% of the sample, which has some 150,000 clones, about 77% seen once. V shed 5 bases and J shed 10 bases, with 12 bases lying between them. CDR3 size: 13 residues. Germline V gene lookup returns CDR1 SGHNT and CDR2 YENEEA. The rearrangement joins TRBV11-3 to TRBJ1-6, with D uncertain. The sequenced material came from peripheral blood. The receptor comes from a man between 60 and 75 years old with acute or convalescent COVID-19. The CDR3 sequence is CASSLREGSPLHF. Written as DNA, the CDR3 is TGTGCCAGCAGCCTCCGGGAGGGATCACCCCTCCACTTT.